This T cell receptor (beta chain) is from a study of long-term antiretroviral therapy in people with HIV. Findings of the study overall: Within the repertoire, clones expanded before ART were dominant at all time points. Relative to transplant donor controls, diversity remained lower despite increasing after ART. Blood dates from the mid-2000s to the late 2010s, possibly under older ART regimens. Controls exceeded HIV repertoires in CDR3 length range.

A v3.0 immunoSEQ assay was performed at survey level. The table came from immunoSEQ multiplex PCR; TCRdb's copy has only in-frame clones and leaves some out. The sample has about 13,000 clones, more than 80% seen once. The CDR3 covers 15 residues. Germline CDR1 SEHNR, CDR2 FQNEAQ (reference sequence). Trimming shortened V by 5 bases and J by 0 bases, and 13 bases separated the two germline ends. Of note for this clone: Its antigen is still unknown.

The sample consisted of unsorted PBMCs, taken 3.2 years before starting antiretroviral therapy. The chain recombines TRBV7-9 with TRBJ2-5; D gene unclear. This TCR was recovered from a man in his forties with HIV. The DNA for the CDR3 is TGTGCCAGCAGCACGGCTACACAGTACCAAGAGACCCAGTACTTC. It translates to CASSTATQYQETQYF.